The clone carrying this T cell receptor (beta chain) has a single count. The germline V gene has CDR1 SGHNT and CDR2 YYREEE (reference sequence). This CDR3 contains 15 residues. V was trimmed by 2 bases and J by 6 bases, leaving 14 bases between them. The data are from a study of blood T cell repertoires in COVID-19. Overall study context: Donors in the United States, Italy and Spain gave samples during acute or convalescent COVID-19. T cells, B-cell-depleted T cells, or PBMCs provided the cDNA or gDNA that served as material.

Per the original data handling: Amplified reference gene primers provided the basis for estimating nucleated cell counts. TCRdb's table, derived via immunoSEQ multiplex PCR, lists solely in-frame clones and lacks some. V, J and clone size derive from that table, while D and trimming were established from the DNA sequence. Of about 100,000 clones in the sample, approximately 91% were seen once. V and J are TRBV5-4 and TRBJ1-4; D perhaps matches TRBD1 (5 bases). Input material: peripheral blood. The receptor was isolated from a woman aged 60 to 75 with acute or convalescent COVID-19. CDR3 DNA: TGTGCCAGCAGCTTAAGCCCAGGGAAGGATGAAAAACTGTTTTTT. Encoded protein: CASSLSPGKDEKLFF.